These 15 T cell receptor beta chains originate from one sample sequenced in a study of blood T cell repertoires in COVID-19. The protocol was immunoSEQ multiplex PCR, while the TCRdb copy is restricted to in-frame clones and leaves out a portion. The repertoire consists of 70,000 to 90,000 clones, with approximately 85% occurring once and the leading ten covering roughly 8.9%. The sequencing sample was made of peripheral blood. Source of these receptors: a man aged 50-60 years with COVID-19, enrolled during active disease.

The rearrangement links TRBV6-4 to TRBJ2-2, with unresolved D. The CDR3 has 14 amino acids. Trimming removed 2 bases from V and 5 bases from J, with 9 bases in between. Germline values: CDR1 MRHNA, CDR2 SNTAGT. CDR3 amino acids: CASSDEAGTGELFF. CDR3 in DNA: TGTGCCAGCAGTGACGAGGCCGGGACCGGGGAGCTGTTTTTT.

This clone is medium-sized within its sample. This rearrangement joins TRBV6-6 to TRBJ2-1, with 7 bases matching TRBD2. The CDR3 is 15 amino acids. Germline-derived CDR1 and CDR2 are MNHNY and SVGAGI (reference sequence). V gave up 1 base and J gave up 6 bases; unmatched junction bases: 6. CDR3 in DNA: TGTGCCAGCAGTTACTTCTCTAGCGGATTCAATGAGCAGTTCTTC. Its translation: CASSYFSSGFNEQFF.

J is TRBJ1-3 and V is TRBV28; D is unclear. Trimming cost V 3 bases and J 2 bases, with 8 bases left between them. The CDR3 extends over 14 amino acids. The germline V gene has CDR1 MDHEN and CDR2 SYDVKM. CDR3 nucleotides: TGTGCCAGCAGTTTTGATACGGCTGGAAACACCATATATTTT. This sequence encodes CASSFDTAGNTIYF.

This chain links TRBV6-6 with TRBJ2-3, with 13 bases aligning to TRBD2. Germline trimming cut 2 bases from V and 4 bases from J; bases unmatched to any gene: 3. Germline V gene data show CDR1 as MNHNY and CDR2 as SVGAGI (reference sequence). The CDR3 contains 16 residues. The DNA of the CDR3 is TGTGCCAGCAGTTACGGACTAGCGGGAGTGGCAGATACGCAGTATTTT. It translates to CASSYGLAGVADTQYF.

This clone was observed a single time. V usage is TRBV30 and J usage is TRBJ1-1; unclear D gene. This CDR3 has 11 amino acids. The germline CDR1 and CDR2 sequences are GTSNPN and SVGIG (reference sequence). V was trimmed by 2 bases and J by 8 bases, leaving 9 bases between them. CDR3 coding DNA: TGTGCCTGGAGTCCATACATAGAAGCTTTCTTT. It specifies CAWSPYIEAFF.

The V gene is TRBV30, the J gene TRBJ1-6; tentatively, D is TRBD1 (6 bases). Germline CDR1 GTSNPN, CDR2 SVGIG (reference sequence). The CDR3 length is 14 residues. V was pared by 3 bases and J by 5 bases, with 11 bases between. The CDR3 nucleotides read TGTGCCTGGAGGAGGGGGTCGGATAATTCACCCCTCCACTTT. This sequence encodes CAWRRGSDNSPLHF.

This clone was observed a handful of times. The rearrangement links TRBV2 to TRBJ2-5; 8 bases match TRBD2. This CDR3 region has 14 residues. Trimming cost V 6 bases and J 2 bases; bases outside gene matches: 5. Germline CDR1 and CDR2: SNHLY and FYNNEI. In DNA form, the CDR3 reads TGTGCCAGCAGGGTAGCGGGAAATCAAGAGACCCAGTACTTC. Protein sequence: CASRVAGNQETQYF.

CDR3 nucleotides: TGCAGTGCCAGTAGCGAGATAGCGGTTATAGGACGAAGCTCCTACGAGCAGTACTTC. This gives the protein CSASSEIAVIGRSSYEQYF. J is TRBJ2-7 and V is TRBV20-1; TRBD2 might be the D (6 bases). V lost 6 bases and J lost 0, with 30 bases in between. The length of the CDR3 is 19 residues. Germline CDR1 is DFQATT and CDR2 is SNEGSKA (reference sequence).

The chain has TRBV30 and TRBJ1-6, with 12 positions matching TRBD1. The germline gives CDR1 GTSNPN, CDR2 SVGIG (reference sequence). The trim removed 2 bases at V and 10 bases at J, leaving 6 bases unmatched. CDR3 length: 15 amino acids. CDR3 amino acids: CAWSPGQGARSPLHF. CDR3 DNA sequence: TGTGCCTGGAGTCCGGGACAGGGGGCCAGATCACCCCTCCACTTT.

This clone was seen a single time. V gene TRBV28 combines with J gene TRBJ1-1; possible D gene TRBD1, 6 bases. This CDR3 is 13 amino acids long. CDR1 is MDHEN, CDR2 SYDVKM, per germline. Trimming left V 5 bases short and J 5 bases short, with 12 bases between. Here the CDR3 reads CASSTGQSTEAFF. CDR3 DNA: TGTGCCAGCAGTACCGGACAGTCTACTGAAGCTTTCTTT.

The rearrangement links TRBV7-2 to TRBJ2-7; D call uncertain. Between the trimmed V and J ends, which lost 1 base and 3 bases, there was a span of 7 bases. From germline, CDR1 is SGHTA and CDR2 FQGNSA. The CDR3 runs 13 residues. The CDR3 region is CASSLEFGYEQYF. DNA of the CDR3: TGTGCCAGCAGCTTAGAGTTCGGCTACGAGCAGTACTTC.

This clone was seen more than once but under ten times. The chain combines TRBV4-1 with TRBJ2-1, with 8 nucleotides matching TRBD1. Per germline, CDR1 MGHRA and CDR2 YSYEKL. This CDR3 spans 16 amino acids. With V trimmed by 1 base and J by 0 bases, 2 bases remained unmatched. The CDR3 sequence is CASSQGTGNSYNEQFF. The CDR3 bases are TGCGCCAGCAGCCAAGGGACAGGGAACTCCTACAATGAGCAGTTCTTC.

The CDR3 DNA is TGTGCCAGCAGCCAAGAAGGGGTCGGGACTCCGGGACATGAGCAGTTCTTC. It yields the protein CASSQEGVGTPGHEQFF. The V call is TRBV3-1 (or the pseudogene TRBV3-2), the J call TRBJ2-1; D perhaps matches TRBD2 (6 bases). The CDR3 covers 17 residues. Germline CDR1 is LGHDT and CDR2 is YNNKEL (reference sequence). Trimming removed 0 bases at V and 8 bases at J, with 20 bases between.

This sequence joins TRBV7-9 and TRBJ2-1, with D maybe TRBD2 (6 bases). Germline CDR1 and CDR2: SEHNR and FQNEAQ (reference sequence). The CDR3 runs to 16 residues. Trimming pared 0 bases from V and 5 bases from J, leaving 14 bases between. Written as DNA, the CDR3 is TGTGCCAGCAGCTTAGCGGAGGGCCCCTTGAACAATGAGCAGTTCTTC. This translates into CASSLAEGPLNNEQFF.

Worth noting for this clone: Other DNA sequences in the same sample also yield this CDR3. This rearrangement joins TRBV5-1 to TRBJ1-3, with D possibly TRBD1 on 6 matching bases. V lost 0 bases to trimming and J lost 2 bases, with 9 bases between them. Germline CDR1 SGHRS, CDR2 YFSETQ. CDR3 length: 15 amino acids. The CDR3 sequence: CASSLAQGTGNTIYF. CDR3 DNA: TGCGCCAGCAGCTTGGCACAGGGAACTGGAAACACCATATATTTT. Full variable domain (missing parts from reference TRBV5-1 and TRBJ1-3): KAGVTQTPRYLIKTRGQQVTLSCSPISGHRSVSWYQQTPGQGLQFLFEYFSETQRNKGNFPGRFSGRQFSNSRSEMNVSTLELGDSALYLCASSLAQGTGNTIYFGEGSWLTVV.